Shown below are 16 T cell receptor beta chains from a single sample sequenced in a study of shared clonotypes between healthy human individuals. Libraries were prepared by immunoSEQ multiplex PCR; TCRdb keeps only in-frame clonotypes and omits some of them. The sample has more than 2 million clones, under 97% seen once. The sample comprised naive CD4+ T cells sorted from blood. Specified subset: CD45RA+ positively selected. The receptors come from a man between 18 and 29 years old in good health.

The V gene is TRBV6-5, the J gene TRBJ1-6; D unresolved. The CDR3 has 14 amino acids. Trimming cost V 6 bases and J 3 bases, with 9 bases left between them. Germline V gene data show CDR1 as MNHEY and CDR2 as SVGAGI. Written as DNA, the CDR3 is TGTGCCAGCAGAGTGGACGGCTATAATTCACCCCTCCACTTT. Translating gives CASRVDGYNSPLHF.

The chain couples TRBV6-1 to TRBJ1-5; no firm D call. This CDR3 has 14 residues. V lost 4 bases to trimming and J lost 7 bases, with 14 bases between them. Germline CDR1 reads MNHNS; CDR2 reads SASEGT. CDR3 residues: CASSGGQSRQPQHF. The CDR3 DNA is TGTGCCAGCAGTGGCGGCCAAAGTCGGCAGCCCCAGCATTTT.

V and J are TRBV7-9 and TRBJ2-3, with 7 bases lining up with TRBD2. Germline lookup yields CDR1 SEHNR and CDR2 FQNEAQ (reference sequence). The V segment lost 7 bases and the J segment 1 base; nucleotides outside the gene matches: 11. This CDR3 is built from 16 residues. The CDR3 here is CASTIGRLAGTDTQYF. The CDR3 coding sequence is TGTGCCAGCACCATCGGCCGGCTAGCGGGCACAGATACGCAGTATTTT.

CDR3 region: CASSPRTSRSSYNEQFF. The CDR3 region has the DNA TGTGCCAGCAGCCCACGGACTAGCCGCTCGTCCTACAATGAGCAGTTCTTC. This chain joins TRBV7-2 and TRBJ2-1; 8 bases align to TRBD2. CDR1 and CDR2 (germline): SGHTA, FQGNSA. Trimming cost V 5 bases and J 1 base; bases outside gene matches: 10. The CDR3 loop spans 17 amino acids.

This chain uses TRBV7-9 with TRBJ1-1; D gene unclear. Germline loops: CDR1 SEHNR, CDR2 FQNEAQ (reference sequence). The V end lost 6 bases, the J end lost 1 base, and 9 bases lay between the germline ends. This CDR3 comprises 13 residues. CDR3 protein: CASSQSENTEAFF. As DNA, the CDR3 is TGTGCCAGCAGTCAATCAGAGAACACTGAAGCTTTCTTT.

The chain combines TRBV18 with TRBJ1-1, with D perhaps TRBD1 (6 bases). Germline V gives CDR1 KGHSH, CDR2 LQKENI. CDR3 size: 15 residues. Between the trimmed V and J ends, which lost 3 bases and 1 base, there was a span of 12 bases. The DNA of the CDR3 is TGTGCCAGCTCACCCTGGACAGCGACGAACACTGAAGCTTTCTTT. As protein: CASSPWTATNTEAFF.

The chain couples TRBV19 to TRBJ1-5; TRBD1 is a possible D gene (5 bases). This CDR3 contains 14 residues. V was shortened by 7 bases and J by 0 bases, with 10 bases between the two germline ends. CDR1 and CDR2 (germline): LNHDA, SQIVND (reference sequence). The CDR3 DNA sequence: TGTGCCAGTATCTCGACAGTTAGCAATCAGCCCCAGCATTTT. Translation gives CASISTVSNQPQHF. Supplemented by reference TRBV19 and TRBJ1-5, the full variable domain reads DGGITQSPKYLFRKEGQNVTLSCEQNLNHDAMYWYRQDPGQGLRLIYYSQIVNDFQKGDIAEGYSVSREKKESFPLTVTSAQKNPTAFYLCASISTVSNQPQHFGDGTRLSIL.

The chain joins TRBV9 to TRBJ1-1, with 9 bases identical to TRBD1. Trimming at V came to 4 bases and at J to 1 base, leaving 17 bases not matched to a gene. Germline CDR1 SGDLS, CDR2 YYNGEE. The CDR3 covers 19 residues. CDR3 amino acids: CASSFSGTGHHGGNTEAFF. The DNA of the CDR3 is TGTGCCAGCAGCTTCTCCGGGACAGGGCATCACGGCGGGAACACTGAAGCTTTCTTT.

The chain recombines TRBV19 with TRBJ2-1, with TRBD2 matching over 9 bases. V shed 8 bases and J 7 bases; nucleotides not matched to a gene: 15. The CDR3 is made up of 16 amino acids. Germline values: CDR1 LNHDA, CDR2 SQIVND (reference sequence). CDR3 DNA: TGTGCCAGTTTGATCAGACGAGCGGGGGGCGCGAATGAGCAGTTCTTC. Its protein is CASLIRRAGGANEQFF.

This sequence joins TRBV25-1 and TRBJ1-2, with D maybe TRBD1 (5 bases). The CDR3 length is 13 residues. Trimming took off 3 bases at V and 8 bases at J, with 13 bases between the two ends. The germline V gene encodes CDR1 MGHDK and CDR2 SYGVNS. The CDR3 protein is CASSEGDLGGYTF. DNA for the CDR3: TGTGCCAGCAGTGAGGGGGACCTGGGGGGCTACACCTTC.

The chain carries TRBV5-1 and TRBJ1-6, with 7 bases aligning to TRBD1. Germline CDR1 reads SGHRS; CDR2 reads YFSETQ. CDR3 length equals 16 residues. The V gene end was trimmed by 4 bases and the J gene end by 6 bases; junction bases not matched to a gene: 10. The CDR3 sequence: CASSPPGQRFNSPLHF. In DNA, the CDR3 is TGCGCCAGCAGCCCGCCGGGACAGCGATTTAATTCACCCCTCCACTTT.

This chain uses TRBV11-2 with TRBJ1-4; no definite D call. V was clipped by 5 bases and J by 9 bases, with 10 bases between them. Looked up from germline, CDR1 is SGHAT and CDR2 is FQNNGV. This CDR3 comprises 12 residues. The CDR3 region has the DNA TGTGCCAGCAGCCCCCAAACCAAAAAACTGTTTTTT. It specifies CASSPQTKKLFF.

The chain joins TRBV10-1 to TRBJ2-2; 9 positions agree with TRBD1. CDR3 length equals 14 residues. CDR1 and CDR2 (germline): WNHNN, SYGVQD (reference sequence). Trimming took 4 bases from V and 6 from J; bases not matched to a gene: 3. The CDR3 bases are TGCGCCAGCAGTGGGGACAGGGTCCCCGGGGAGCTGTTTTTT. It translates to CASSGDRVPGELFF.

V gene TRBV5-6 combines with J gene TRBJ1-2; D gene uncertain. Germline CDR1 is SGHDT and CDR2 is YYEEEE. The CDR3 is 14 residues long. V lost 2 bases, J lost 5 bases, and 13 bases lay in between. CDR3 bases: TGTGCCAGCAGCTTCCTAGGCGAGGATTATGGCTACACCTTC. It encodes CASSFLGEDYGYTF.

The chain has TRBV6-6 and TRBJ2-1; 7 bases line up with TRBD1. The J segment lost 8 bases and the V segment lost 10 bases, leaving 8 bases of the junction unmatched. Germline V gene lookup returns CDR1 MNHNY and CDR2 SVGAGI (reference sequence). CDR3 size: 12 residues. CDR3 amino acids: CAISRQGHEQFF. CDR3 DNA sequence: TGTGCCATCTCACGACAGGGACATGAGCAGTTCTTC.

The chain links TRBV5-4 to TRBJ2-7; 8 nucleotides line up with TRBD2. Per germline, CDR1 SGHNT and CDR2 YYREEE (reference sequence). The CDR3 has 17 residues. With 4 bases clipped from V and 3 bases from J, the junction kept 15 bases outside the gene matches. In DNA, the CDR3 is TGTGCCAGCAGCCCAGCTCCACTCATACGGGGGGGCTACGAGCAGTACTTC. Its protein is CASSPAPLIRGGYEQYF.